This T cell receptor (beta chain) was sequenced in a study of blood T cell repertoires in COVID-19. Germline CDR1 SGHAT, CDR2 FQNNGV. The CDR3 has 14 residues. Trimming left V 6 bases short and J 4 bases short, with 13 bases between. Profiling relied on immunoSEQ multiplex PCR, and the TCRdb table lists in-frame clones only, not all of them. The table shows tens of thousands of clones, with 90% occurring only once. The sequence came from a man aged 45-65 years with acute or convalescent COVID-19. Material for sequencing was peripheral blood. The V gene is TRBV11-2, the J gene TRBJ1-3; TRBD1 might be the D (6 bases). Here the CDR3 DNA reads TGTGCCAGCAGTCCCGCCGGGACAGGAAACACCATATATTTT. Protein sequence: CASSPAGTGNTIYF.